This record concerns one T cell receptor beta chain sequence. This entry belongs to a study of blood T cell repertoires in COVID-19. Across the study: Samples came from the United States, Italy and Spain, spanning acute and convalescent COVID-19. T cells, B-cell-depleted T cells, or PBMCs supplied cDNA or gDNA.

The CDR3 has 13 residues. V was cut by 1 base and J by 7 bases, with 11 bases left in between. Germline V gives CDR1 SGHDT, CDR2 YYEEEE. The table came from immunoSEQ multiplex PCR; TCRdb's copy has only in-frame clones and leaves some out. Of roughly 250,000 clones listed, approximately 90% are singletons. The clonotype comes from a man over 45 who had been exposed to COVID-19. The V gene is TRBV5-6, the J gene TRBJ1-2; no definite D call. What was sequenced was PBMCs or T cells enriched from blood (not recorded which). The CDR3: CASSLLLGPGYTF. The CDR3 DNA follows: TGTGCCAGCAGCTTGCTCCTTGGGCCTGGCTACACCTTC.